One TCR beta chain is described in this entry. Its specificity is unknown. Each CDR3 protein gets one entry after TCRdb re-called the reads with MiXCR. The sample has 450,000 to 600,000 distinct CDR3 sequences; about 44% are singletons. The data were obtained in a study of T cell repertoires in cytomegalovirus infection. On the study more broadly: CMV epitopes, recently identified HLA-C-restricted and well-studied HLA-B-restricted, were used. From public TCR beta signatures came an indication of both CMV infection and matching HLA type.

The CDR3 runs to 20 residues. V lost 5 bases, J lost 0 bases, and 27 bases lay in between. The germline CDR1 and CDR2 sequences are LNHNV and YYDKDF (reference sequence). Overall study results and limits: The response measured ex vivo was dominated by TCR beta clonotypes (HLA-C-restricted and CMV-specific). Using cumulative public TCR beta family frequency, the authors identified those who carried CMV together with the relevant HLA.

The receptor was isolated from a human donor in good health (CMV status not recorded). Some clones in this sample may be carry-over from other donors' samples. The V call is TRBV15, the J call TRBJ2-3; D is possibly TRBD2 (6 bases). The material sequenced was cultured PBMCs, taken from culture after CMV antigen stimulation. DNA for the CDR3: TGTGCCACCAGCGGCGACCCCGGGACTGGGAGCTACTCTAGCACAGATACGCAGTATTTT. Translated, it gives CATSGDPGTGSYSSTDTQYF.